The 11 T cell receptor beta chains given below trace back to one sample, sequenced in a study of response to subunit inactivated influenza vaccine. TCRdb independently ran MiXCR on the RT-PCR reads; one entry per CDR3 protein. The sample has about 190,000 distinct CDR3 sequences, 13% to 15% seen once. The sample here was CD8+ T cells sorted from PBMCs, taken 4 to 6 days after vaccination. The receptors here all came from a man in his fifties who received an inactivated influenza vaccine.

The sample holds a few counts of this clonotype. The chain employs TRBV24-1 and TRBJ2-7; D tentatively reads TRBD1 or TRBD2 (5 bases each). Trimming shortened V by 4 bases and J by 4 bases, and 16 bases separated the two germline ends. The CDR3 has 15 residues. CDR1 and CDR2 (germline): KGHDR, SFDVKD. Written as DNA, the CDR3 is TGTGCCACCAGTGAGCCCGGGACCGGACAATACGAGCAGTACTTC. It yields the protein CATSEPGTGQYEQYF.

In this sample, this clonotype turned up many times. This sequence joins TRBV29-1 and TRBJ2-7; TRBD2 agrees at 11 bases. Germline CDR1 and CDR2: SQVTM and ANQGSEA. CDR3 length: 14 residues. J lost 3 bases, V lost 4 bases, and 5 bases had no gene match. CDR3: CSVGTSGRDYEQYF. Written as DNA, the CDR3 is TGCAGCGTTGGAACTAGCGGGAGAGACTACGAGCAGTACTTC.

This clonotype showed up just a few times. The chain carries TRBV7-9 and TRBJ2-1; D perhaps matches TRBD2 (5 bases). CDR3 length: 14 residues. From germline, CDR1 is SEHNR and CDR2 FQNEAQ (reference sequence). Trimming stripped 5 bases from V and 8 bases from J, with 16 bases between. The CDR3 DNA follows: TGTGCCAGCAGCCCCTGGACTCCTTCTCATGAGCAGTTCTTC. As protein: CASSPWTPSHEQFF.

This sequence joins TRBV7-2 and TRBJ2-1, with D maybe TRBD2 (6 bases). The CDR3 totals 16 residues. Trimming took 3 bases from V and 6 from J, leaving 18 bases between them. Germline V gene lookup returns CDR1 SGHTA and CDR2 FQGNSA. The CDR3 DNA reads TGTGCCAGCAGCTTGTCTGCGGGAATCGGAGGCAATGAGCAGTTCTTC. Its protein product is CASSLSAGIGGNEQFF.

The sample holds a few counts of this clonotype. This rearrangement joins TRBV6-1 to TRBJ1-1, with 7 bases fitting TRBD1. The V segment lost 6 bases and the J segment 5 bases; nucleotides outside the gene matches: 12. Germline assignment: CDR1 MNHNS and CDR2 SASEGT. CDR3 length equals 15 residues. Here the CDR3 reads CASSTWTGAGTEAFF. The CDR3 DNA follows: TGTGCCAGCAGCACCTGGACAGGTGCGGGAACTGAAGCTTTCTTT.

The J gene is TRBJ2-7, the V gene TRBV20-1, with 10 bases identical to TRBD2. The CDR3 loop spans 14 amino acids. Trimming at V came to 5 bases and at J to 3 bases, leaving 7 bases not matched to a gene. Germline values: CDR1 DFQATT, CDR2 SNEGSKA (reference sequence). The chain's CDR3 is CSARTSGTFYEQYF. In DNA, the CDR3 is TGCAGTGCTCGTACTAGCGGGACGTTCTACGAGCAGTACTTC.

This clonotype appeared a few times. CDR3 sequence (DNA): TGTGCCAGCAGCGCCTTAATAACTAGCGGGAGGGCCTGGGACGAGCAGTACTTC. It yields the protein CASSALITSGRAWDEQYF. The chain combines TRBV9 with TRBJ2-7; 13 bases are a match to TRBD2. The germline CDR1 and CDR2 sequences are SGDLS and YYNGEE. This CDR3 spans 18 amino acids. V lost 3 bases, J lost 5 bases, and 14 bases stayed unmatched.

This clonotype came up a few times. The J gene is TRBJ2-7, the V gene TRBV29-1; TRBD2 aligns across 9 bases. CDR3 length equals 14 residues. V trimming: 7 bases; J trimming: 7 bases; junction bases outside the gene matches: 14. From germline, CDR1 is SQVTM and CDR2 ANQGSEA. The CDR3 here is CSATGTSSTGEQYF. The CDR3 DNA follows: TGCAGCGCCACCGGGACTAGCTCAACCGGGGAGCAGTACTTC.

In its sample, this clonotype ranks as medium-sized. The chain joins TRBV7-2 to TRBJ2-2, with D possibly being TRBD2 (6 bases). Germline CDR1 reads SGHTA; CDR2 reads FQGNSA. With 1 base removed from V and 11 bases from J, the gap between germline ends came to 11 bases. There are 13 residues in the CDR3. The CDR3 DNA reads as TGTGCCAGCAGCTTAGGGACGGGAGTAGAGCTGTTTTTT. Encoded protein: CASSLGTGVELFF. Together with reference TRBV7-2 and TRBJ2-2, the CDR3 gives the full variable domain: GAGVSQSPSNKVTEKGKDVELRCDPISGHTALYWYRQSLGQGLEFLIYFQGNSAPDKSGLPSDRFSAERTGGSVSTLTIQRTQQEDSAVYLCASSLGTGVELFFGEGSRLTVL.

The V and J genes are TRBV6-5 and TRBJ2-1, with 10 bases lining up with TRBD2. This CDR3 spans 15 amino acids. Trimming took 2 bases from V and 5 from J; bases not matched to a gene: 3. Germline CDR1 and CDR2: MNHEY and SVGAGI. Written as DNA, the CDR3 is TGTGCCAGCAGTTACCGGACTAGCGGACACAATGAGCAGTTCTTC. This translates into CASSYRTSGHNEQFF.

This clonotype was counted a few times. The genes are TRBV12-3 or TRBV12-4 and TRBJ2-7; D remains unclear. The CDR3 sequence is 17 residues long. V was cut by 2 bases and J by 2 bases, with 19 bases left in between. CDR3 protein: CASSLYPGLGETYEQYF. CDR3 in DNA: TGTGCCAGCAGTTTATATCCGGGTCTTGGAGAAACCTACGAGCAGTACTTC.